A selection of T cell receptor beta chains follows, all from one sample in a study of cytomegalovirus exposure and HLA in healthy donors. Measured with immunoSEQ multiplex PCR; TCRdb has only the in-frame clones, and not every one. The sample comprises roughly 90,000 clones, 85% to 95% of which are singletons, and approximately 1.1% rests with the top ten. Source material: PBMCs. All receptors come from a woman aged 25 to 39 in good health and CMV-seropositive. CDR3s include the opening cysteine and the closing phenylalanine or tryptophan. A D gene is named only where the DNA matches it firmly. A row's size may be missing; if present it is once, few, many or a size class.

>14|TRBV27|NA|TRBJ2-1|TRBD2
TGTGCCAGCAGTCCTACTAGCGGGAGTCCCTATAAGTTCTTC
CASSPTSGSPYKFF
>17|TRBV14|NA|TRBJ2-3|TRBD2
TGTGCCAGCAGCCAAGTATGGACTAGCAGAAGCACAGATACGCAGTATTTT
CASSQVWTSRSTDTQYF
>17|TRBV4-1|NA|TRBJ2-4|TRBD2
TGCGCCAGCAGCCAAGACGTAGGTAGCGGGAGTGCGAACATTCAGTACTTC
CASSQDVGSGSANIQYF
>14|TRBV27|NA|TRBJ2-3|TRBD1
TGTGCCAGCAGAGAACAGGGGAGCACAGATACGCAGTATTTT
CASREQGSTDTQYF
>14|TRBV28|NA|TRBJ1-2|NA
TGTGCCAGCAGTTTCGGTGATACTGGCTATGGCTACACCTTC
CASSFGDTGYGYTF
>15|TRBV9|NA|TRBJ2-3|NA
TGTGCCAGCAGCCCCCAAGGGGGGGGCACAGATACGCAGTATTTT
CASSPQGGGTDTQYF
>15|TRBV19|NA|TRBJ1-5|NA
TGTGCCAGTAGTATTGGCGGATCGGGAGGTCAGCCCCAGCATTTT
CASSIGGSGGQPQHF
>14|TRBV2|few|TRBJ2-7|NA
TGTGCCAGCAGTGTCAGGGCGGCGGCCTACGAGCAGTACTTC
CASSVRAAAYEQYF
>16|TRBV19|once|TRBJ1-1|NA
TGTGCCAGTACCTCATCTTCCGACAGCGCGAACACTGAAGCTTTCTTT
CASTSSSDSANTEAFF
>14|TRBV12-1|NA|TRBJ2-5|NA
TGTGCCAGCAGCTTACCGGGAGGCCAAGAGACCCAGTACTTC
CASSLPGGQETQYF
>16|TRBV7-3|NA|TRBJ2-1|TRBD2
TGTGCCAGCAGCTTCCAGCCCGGACTAGCTTACAATGAGCAGTTCTTC
CASSFQPGLAYNEQFF
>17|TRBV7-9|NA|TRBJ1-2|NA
TGTGCCAGCAGCCCGACAGAGGTGGCCTTACTAAGTCTTGGCCACACCTTC
CASSPTEVALLSLGHTF
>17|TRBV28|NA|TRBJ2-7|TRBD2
TGTGCCAGCAGTCCCGGGACTAGCGGGAGTATAACCTACGAGCAGTACTTC
CASSPGTSGSITYEQYF
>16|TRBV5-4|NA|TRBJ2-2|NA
TGTGCCAGCGGCAGGAGCCTAGCGAGCGCCACCGGGGAGCTGTTTTTT
CASGRSLASATGELFF
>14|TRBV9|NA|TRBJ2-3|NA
TGTGCCAGCAGCATTAGCGGAGGCACAGATACGCAGTATTTT
CASSISGGTDTQYF
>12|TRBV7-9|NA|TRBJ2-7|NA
TGTGCCAGCAGCCAACTAGGATCCGAGCAGTACTTC
CASSQLGSEQYF
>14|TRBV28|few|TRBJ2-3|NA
TGTGCCAGCAGTTTGGACAGTTACACAGATACGCAGTATTTT
CASSLDSYTDTQYF
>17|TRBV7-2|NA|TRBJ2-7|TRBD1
TGTGCCAGCAGCTTAGGTCCCGGGACAGGGGTTGCGTACGAGCAGTACTTC
CASSLGPGTGVAYEQYF
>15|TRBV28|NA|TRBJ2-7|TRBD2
TGTGCCAGCAGTTCCTTAGCGGGAGTCGGCTACGAGCAGTACTTC
CASSSLAGVGYEQYF
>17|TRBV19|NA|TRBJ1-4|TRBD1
TGTGCCAGTAGTGTAAATACAGACAGGGGTTTGCGTGAAAAACTGTTTTTT
CASSVNTDRGLREKLFF
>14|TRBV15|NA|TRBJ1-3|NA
TGTGCCACCGCCCCGACAGGTAGTAGAAACACCATATATTTT
CATAPTGSRNTIYF
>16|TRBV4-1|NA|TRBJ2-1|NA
TGCGCCAGCAGCCAAGTGGAGAGCGGCTACTACAATGAGCAGTTCTTC
CASSQVESGYYNEQFF
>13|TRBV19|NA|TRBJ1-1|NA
TGTGCCAGTAGTATAGGAACAGCCTTTGAAGCTTTCTTT
CASSIGTAFEAFF
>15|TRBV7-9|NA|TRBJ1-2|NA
TGTGCCAGCAGCCCCTCCGGAGGGCCGCTATATGGCTACACCTTC
CASSPSGGPLYGYTF
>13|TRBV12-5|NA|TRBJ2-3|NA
TGTGCTAGTGGTTTGGTAAATGGCGATACGCAGTATTTT
CASGLVNGDTQYF
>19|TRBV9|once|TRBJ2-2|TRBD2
TGTGCCAGCAGCGTAGCTAGTAGAGGGAGCGGGGTGAACACCGGGGAGCTGTTTTTT
CASSVASRGSGVNTGELFF
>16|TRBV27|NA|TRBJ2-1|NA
TGTGCCAGCAGTTCCCCTCCCGGGAGCTCCTACAATGAGCAGTTCTTC
CASSSPPGSSYNEQFF
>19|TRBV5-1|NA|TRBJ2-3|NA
TGCGCCAGCAGCTTGGCCTTTCGGGGTTTGGCTGGGCACACAGATACGCAGTATTTT
CASSLAFRGLAGHTDTQYF
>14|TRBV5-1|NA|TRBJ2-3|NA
TGCGCCAGCAGCTTAAGTCTATTCGGGGATACGCAGTATTTT
CASSLSLFGDTQYF
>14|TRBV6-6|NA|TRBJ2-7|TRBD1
TGTGCCAGCAATTTGGAGACAGGGTTTACCGGGCAGTACTTC
CASNLETGFTGQYF
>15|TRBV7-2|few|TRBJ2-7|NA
TGTGCCAGCACCCAACAGTTGGGAGTGGGGTACGAGCAGTACTTC
CASTQQLGVGYEQYF
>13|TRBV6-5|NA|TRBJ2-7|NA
TGTGCCAGCAGTCGGGGTCCCAATGCCGAGCAGTACTTC
CASSRGPNAEQYF
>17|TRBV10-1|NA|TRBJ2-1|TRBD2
TGCGCCAGCAGTGGGACTAGCGGGCCTAGCTCCTACAATGAGCAGTTCTTC
CASSGTSGPSSYNEQFF
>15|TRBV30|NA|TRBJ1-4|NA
TGTGCCTGGAGTATCTCCCGCCGGCCCCGGGGGGAACTGTTTTTT
CAWSISRRPRGELFF
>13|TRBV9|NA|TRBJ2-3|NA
TGTGCCAGCAGCGTAGCGTTCACAGATACGCAGTATTTT
CASSVAFTDTQYF
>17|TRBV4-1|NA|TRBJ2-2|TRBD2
TGCGCCAGCAGCCAAAATCTAGCGGGAGGGAACACCGGGGAGCTGTTTTTT
CASSQNLAGGNTGELFF
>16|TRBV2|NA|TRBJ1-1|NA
TGTGCCAGCACCGAGAGGTCAGGAGGGTCGGGCACTGAAGCTTTCTTT
CASTERSGGSGTEAFF
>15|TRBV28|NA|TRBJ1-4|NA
TGTGCCAGCAGCCCTCAGACAGCTCCTAATGAAAAACTGTTTTTT
CASSPQTAPNEKLFF
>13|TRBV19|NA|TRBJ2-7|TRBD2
TGTGCCAGTACAGGACTAGCGCACTACGAGCAGTACTTC
CASTGLAHYEQYF
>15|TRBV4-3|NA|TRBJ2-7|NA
TGCGCCAGCAGCCCGGGCGAGGGTTCTCCCTACGAGCAGTACTTC
CASSPGEGSPYEQYF
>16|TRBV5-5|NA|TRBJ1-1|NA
TGTGCCAGCAGCCAGAGACCTCAGGGGCTTCCGACTGAAGCTTTCTTT
CASSQRPQGLPTEAFF
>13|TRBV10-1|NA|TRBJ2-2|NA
TGCGCCAGCAGTGAGATAGCGACCGGGGAGCTGTTTTTT
CASSEIATGELFF
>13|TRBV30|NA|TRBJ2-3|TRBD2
TGTGCCTGGAACGGGCGGGAGGGCCATACGCAGTATTTT
CAWNGREGHTQYF
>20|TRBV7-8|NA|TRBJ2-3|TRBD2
TGTGCCAGCAGCCGAGCATGGCGGGAGGGAGCCCTCGGAAGCAAGGCGACGCAGTATTTT
CASSRAWREGALGSKATQYF
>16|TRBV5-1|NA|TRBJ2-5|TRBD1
TGCGCCAGCAGCTTGTATGGGGACAGGTCAATAGAGACCCAGTACTTC
CASSLYGDRSIETQYF
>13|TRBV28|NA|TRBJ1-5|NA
TGTGCCAGCAGTCTTTTAAGCAATCAGCCCCAGCATTTT
CASSLLSNQPQHF
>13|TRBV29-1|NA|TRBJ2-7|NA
TGCAGCGTTGGAGTGCTAGCGTCGGGGGAGCAGTACTTC
CSVGVLASGEQYF
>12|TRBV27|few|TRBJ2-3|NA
TGTGCCAGCAGTCCCCACACAGATACGCAGTATTTT
CASSPHTDTQYF
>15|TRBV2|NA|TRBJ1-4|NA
TGTGCCAGCAGTGAACCACAGGGTACTAATGAAAAACTGTTTTTT
CASSEPQGTNEKLFF
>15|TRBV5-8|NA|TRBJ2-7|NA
TGTGCCAGCAGCTTGTTAGGAAGCGGCTCCTACGAGCAGTACTTC
CASSLLGSGSYEQYF
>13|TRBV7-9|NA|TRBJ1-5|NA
TGTGCCAGCAGCAATCAGGGAGGGAAACCCCAGCATTTT
CASSNQGGKPQHF
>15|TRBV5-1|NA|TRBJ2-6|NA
TGCGCCAGCAGCTTGGGGCAGTCAGGGGCCAACGTCCTGACTTTC
CASSLGQSGANVLTF
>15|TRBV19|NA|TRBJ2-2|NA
TGTGCCAGTAGTACCAGGACAGCGCCTACCGGGGAGCTGTTTTTT
CASSTRTAPTGELFF
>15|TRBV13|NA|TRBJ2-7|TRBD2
TGTGCCAGCAGCTTCAGGACTAGCGGGAGCCACGAGCAGTACTTC
CASSFRTSGSHEQYF